Detailed here is one T cell receptor beta chain. This clonotype appeared many times. The antigen it recognizes is unknown. Base quality data are lacking; no much larger clone is found one base away. The sample comes from a study of blood T cells in healthy people across ages (dated by TCRdb to 2014 to 2015). Concerning the study at large: Template switching captured roughly one uniquely barcoded TCR beta cDNA molecule per two T cells in model experiments. Using deep sequencing normalized with unique cDNA molecular identifiers, the study measured how TCR beta repertoire diversity changes with age. The donors were divided into four age groups: young (average roughly 17 years), middle-aged (approximately 39), aged (around 67) and long-lived (roughly 82). To avoid experimental bias, donors of different ages were spread randomly across the sequencing lanes. Two additional independent replicas of 1 million unique cDNA reads from the same blood draw were analyzed for two donors (one aged 18 to 30 and one aged 80 or older).

The donors were 40 or so Caucasian individuals from Russia, aged roughly 6 to 100 years, who were systemically healthy. Around 10 milliliters of peripheral blood were collected from each donor into EDTA-treated Vacutainer tubes. PBMCs were isolated by Ficoll-Paque density-gradient centrifugation, with at least 6 million obtained per sample. Trizol reagent was used to extract total RNA from PBMCs, with at least 6 micrograms per sample. Naive CD45RAhigh/CD27high T cell percentages were measured by flow cytometry on a PBMC aliquot from every donor. What the study reported, not specific to this receptor: Estimates of total diversity based on one million sequenced T cells were regarded as lower bounds and as underestimates. Bulk unsorted PBMC profiling prevented conclusive comparison of naive and antigen-experienced compartments. The percentage of naive T cells measured by flow cytometry correlated strongly with observed TCR beta diversity. Observed TCR beta diversity per million T cells fell roughly linearly with age, and a significant reduction was already apparent by age around 44. Donor CMV infection status was unknown, potentially confounding age-related changes in expanded clonotypes. The long-lived group showed more naive CD4+ T cells, fewer expanded clones and increased TCR diversity than the aged group, suggesting age selection.

Receptor amplification or capture employed 5' RACE. The reads were generated on an Illumina HiSeq 2500. The second PCR ran for roughly 7 to 11 cycles and used a J-beta primer mix along with a sample-barcoded 5' primer. A template-switch 5' adaptor carrying 12 random nucleotides introduced a unique molecular identifier onto each TCR beta cDNA molecule. Each sample yielded at least 2.5 million CDR3-containing paired-end reads. All of the RNA was converted into first-strand cDNA using the Mint cDNA synthesis kit, with a TRBC-specific oligonucleotide serving as the primer. All cDNA was treated with uracil-DNA glycosylase and then went through a first 18-cycle PCR with the universal primers M1SS and BC2_uni_R. Turning to the authors' computational methods: Normalization of each sample was performed by random selection of 1 million high-quality reads, each carrying a distinct molecular identifier. Reads sharing molecular identifiers were discarded rather than binned into consensus sequences. CDR3 identification, clonotype clustering and error correction used MiTCR with a Q25 quality threshold and the strictest error-elimination algorithm. A nonparametric unseen species model using Euler transformation provided a lower-bound estimate of total TCR beta diversity. TCRdb reprocessed the public reads (quality trimming at Q25 with fastp, clone calling with MiXCR) and kept in-frame beta chains. All rows with the same CDR3 protein become a single entry with the most common DNA and genes. These V and J calls originate from TCRdb's pipeline instead of the authors' own analysis. The sample data list 630,000 or so distinct CDR3 sequences, and about 30% of these were observed just once. 15% of the sample goes to the ten largest clones.

The TCR comes from a woman older than 75 in good health. Donor details come from another sample of the same person, matched by shared clones. The source material was blood.

In nucleotides, the sequence is TGTGCCATCAGTGAGTCCCTGGCCGGAGAGACCCAGTACTTC. This gives the protein CAISESLAGETQYF. The sequence is built from TRBV10-3 and TRBJ2-5; no D gene call is confident. The CDR3 spans 14 residues, from the cysteine through the phenylalanine. CDR3 DNA only is kept here, 42 bases in frame from base 1. The germline V gene sets CDR1 to ENHRY and CDR2 to SYGVKD. Trimming takes 0 bases from V and 4 bases from J, and the germline ends sit 9 bases apart.